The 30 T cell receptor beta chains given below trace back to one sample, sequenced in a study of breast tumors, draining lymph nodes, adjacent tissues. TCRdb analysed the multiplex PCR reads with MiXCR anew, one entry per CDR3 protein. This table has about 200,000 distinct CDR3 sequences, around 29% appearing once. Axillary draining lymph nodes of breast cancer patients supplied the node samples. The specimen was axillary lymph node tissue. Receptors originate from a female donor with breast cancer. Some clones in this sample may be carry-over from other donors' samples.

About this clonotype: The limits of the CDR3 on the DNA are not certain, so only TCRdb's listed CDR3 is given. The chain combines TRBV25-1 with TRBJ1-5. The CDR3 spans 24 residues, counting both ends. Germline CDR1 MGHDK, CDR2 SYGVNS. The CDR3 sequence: CASSGTQPCIAVPPSGEGNQPQHF.

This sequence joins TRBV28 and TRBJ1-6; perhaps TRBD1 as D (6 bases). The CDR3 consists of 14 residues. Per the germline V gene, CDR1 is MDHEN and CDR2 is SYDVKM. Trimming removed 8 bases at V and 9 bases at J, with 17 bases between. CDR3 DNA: TGTGCCAGCTGTTCACCGGGAGGGGGTTCACCCCTCCACTTT. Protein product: CASCSPGGGSPLHF.

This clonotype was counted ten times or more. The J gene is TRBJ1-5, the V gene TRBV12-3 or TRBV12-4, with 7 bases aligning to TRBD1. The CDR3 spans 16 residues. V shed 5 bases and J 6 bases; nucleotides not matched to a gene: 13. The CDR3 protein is CASSLLKGGSGQPQHF. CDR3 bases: TGTGCCAGCAGTCTATTGAAAGGGGGCTCAGGTCAGCCCCAGCATTTT.

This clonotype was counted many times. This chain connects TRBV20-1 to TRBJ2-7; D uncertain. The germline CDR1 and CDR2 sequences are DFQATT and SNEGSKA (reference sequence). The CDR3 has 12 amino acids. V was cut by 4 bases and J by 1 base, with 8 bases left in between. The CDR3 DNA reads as TGCAGTGCTACCCTTGCTTCCTACGAGCAGTACTTC. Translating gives CSATLASYEQYF.

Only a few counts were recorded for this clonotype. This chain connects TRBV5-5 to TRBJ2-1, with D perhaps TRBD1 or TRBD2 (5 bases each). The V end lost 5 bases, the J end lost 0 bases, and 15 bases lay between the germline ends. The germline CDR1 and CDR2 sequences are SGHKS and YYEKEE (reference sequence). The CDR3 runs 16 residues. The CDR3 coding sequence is TGTGCCAGCAGATGGATCGGGGCTAGCTCCTACAATGAGCAGTTCTTC. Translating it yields CASRWIGASSYNEQFF. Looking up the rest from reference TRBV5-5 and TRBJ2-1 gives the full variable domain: DAGVTQSPTHLIKTRGQQVTLRCSPISGHKSVSWYQQVLGQGPQFIFQYYEKEERGRGNFPDRFSARQFPNYSSELNVNALLLGDSALYLCASRWIGASSYNEQFFGPGTRLTVL.

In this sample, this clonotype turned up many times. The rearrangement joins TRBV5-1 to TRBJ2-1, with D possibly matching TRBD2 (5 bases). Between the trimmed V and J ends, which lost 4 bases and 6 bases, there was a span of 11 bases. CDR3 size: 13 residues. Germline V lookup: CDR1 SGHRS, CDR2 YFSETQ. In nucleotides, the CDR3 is TGCGCCAGCAGCAAGGACGGACTCAATGAGCAGTTCTTC. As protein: CASSKDGLNEQFF.

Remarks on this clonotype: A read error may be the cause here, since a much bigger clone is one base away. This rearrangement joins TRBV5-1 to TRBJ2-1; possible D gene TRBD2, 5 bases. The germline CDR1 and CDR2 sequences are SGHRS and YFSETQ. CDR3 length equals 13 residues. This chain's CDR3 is CAGSPTGNNEQFF. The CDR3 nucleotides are TGCGCCGGCAGCCCGACGGGGAACAATGAGCAGTTCTTC.

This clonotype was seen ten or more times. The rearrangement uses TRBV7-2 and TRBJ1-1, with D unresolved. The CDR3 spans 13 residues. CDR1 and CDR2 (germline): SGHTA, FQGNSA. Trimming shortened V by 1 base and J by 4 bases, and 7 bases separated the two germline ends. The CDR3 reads CASSLDASTEAFF. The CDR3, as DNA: TGTGCCAGCAGCTTAGACGCGAGCACTGAAGCTTTCTTT.

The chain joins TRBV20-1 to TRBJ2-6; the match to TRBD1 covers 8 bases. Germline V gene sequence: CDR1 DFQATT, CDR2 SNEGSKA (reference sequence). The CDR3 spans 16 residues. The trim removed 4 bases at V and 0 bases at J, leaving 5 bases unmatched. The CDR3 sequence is CSAIQGELSGANVLTF. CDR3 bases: TGCAGTGCTATACAGGGGGAACTCTCTGGGGCCAACGTCCTGACTTTC.

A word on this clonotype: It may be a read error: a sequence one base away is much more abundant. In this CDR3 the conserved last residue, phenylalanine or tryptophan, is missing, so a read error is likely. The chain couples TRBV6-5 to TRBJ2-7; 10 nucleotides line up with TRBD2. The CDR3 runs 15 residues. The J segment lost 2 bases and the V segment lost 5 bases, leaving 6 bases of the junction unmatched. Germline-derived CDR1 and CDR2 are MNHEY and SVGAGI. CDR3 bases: TGTGCCAGCAGTGAGGGTCTAGCGGGGGCCTACGAGCAGTACCTC. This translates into CASSEGLAGAYEQYL.

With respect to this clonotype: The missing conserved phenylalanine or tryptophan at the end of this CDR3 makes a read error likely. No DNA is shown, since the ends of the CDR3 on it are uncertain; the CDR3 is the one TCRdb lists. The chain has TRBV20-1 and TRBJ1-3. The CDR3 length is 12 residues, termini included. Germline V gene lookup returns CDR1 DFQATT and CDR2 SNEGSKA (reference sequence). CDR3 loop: CSAEGSGNTVYI.

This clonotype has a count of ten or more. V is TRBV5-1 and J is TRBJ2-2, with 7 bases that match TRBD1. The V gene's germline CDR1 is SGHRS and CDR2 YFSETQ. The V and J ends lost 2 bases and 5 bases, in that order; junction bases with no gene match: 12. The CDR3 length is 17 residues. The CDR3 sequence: CASSFNLRTGPTGELFF. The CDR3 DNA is TGCGCCAGCAGCTTTAATTTAAGGACAGGTCCTACCGGGGAGCTGTTTTTT.

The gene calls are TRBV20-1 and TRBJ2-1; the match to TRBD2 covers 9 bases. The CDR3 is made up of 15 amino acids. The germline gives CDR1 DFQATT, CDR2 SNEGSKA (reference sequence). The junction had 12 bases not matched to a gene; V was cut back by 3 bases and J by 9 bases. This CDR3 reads CSASGRGRAHGEQFF. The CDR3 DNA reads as TGCAGTGCTAGTGGACGCGGGAGGGCGCACGGTGAGCAGTTCTTC.

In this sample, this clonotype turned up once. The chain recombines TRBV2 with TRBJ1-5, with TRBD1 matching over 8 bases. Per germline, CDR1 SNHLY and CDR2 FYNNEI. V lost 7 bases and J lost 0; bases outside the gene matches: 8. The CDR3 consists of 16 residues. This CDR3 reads CASTGDRSFSNQPQHF. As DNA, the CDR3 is TGTGCCAGCACAGGGGACAGGTCCTTTAGCAATCAGCCCCAGCATTTT.

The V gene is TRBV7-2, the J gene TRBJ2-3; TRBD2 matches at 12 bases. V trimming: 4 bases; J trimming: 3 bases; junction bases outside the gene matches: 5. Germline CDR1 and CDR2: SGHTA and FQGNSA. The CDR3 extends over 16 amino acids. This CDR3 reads CASSSLAGGPTDTQYF. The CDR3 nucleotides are TGTGCCAGCAGCTCCCTAGCGGGAGGGCCGACAGATACGCAGTATTTT.

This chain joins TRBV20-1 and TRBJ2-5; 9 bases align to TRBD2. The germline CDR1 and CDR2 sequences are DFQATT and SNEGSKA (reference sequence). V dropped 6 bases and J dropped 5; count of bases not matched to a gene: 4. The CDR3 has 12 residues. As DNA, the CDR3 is TGCAGTGCAAGGACTAGCGAGGAGACCCAGTACTTC. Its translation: CSARTSEETQYF.

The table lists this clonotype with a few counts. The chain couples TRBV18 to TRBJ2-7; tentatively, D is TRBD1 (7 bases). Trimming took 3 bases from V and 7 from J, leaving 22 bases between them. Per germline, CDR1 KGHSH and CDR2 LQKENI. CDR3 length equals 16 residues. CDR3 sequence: CASSPRFRGRLEEQYF. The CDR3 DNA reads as TGTGCCAGCTCACCTCGATTCAGGGGGAGACTAGAAGAGCAGTACTTC.

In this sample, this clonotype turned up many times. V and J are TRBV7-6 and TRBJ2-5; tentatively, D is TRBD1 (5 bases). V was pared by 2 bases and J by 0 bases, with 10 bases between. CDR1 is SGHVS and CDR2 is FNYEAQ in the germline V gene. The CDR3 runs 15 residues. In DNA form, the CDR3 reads TGTGCCAGCAGCTTAATGTCAGGGTACCAAGAGACCCAGTACTTC. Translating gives CASSLMSGYQETQYF.

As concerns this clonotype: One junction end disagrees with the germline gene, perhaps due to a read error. The CDR3 nucleotides are TGTGCCAGCAGGCACCGGGACTGGAGCACAGGTACGCGGTATTTT. Encoded protein: CASRHRDWSTGTRYF. This sequence joins TRBV6-2 or TRBV6-3 and TRBJ2-3; tentative D call: TRBD2 (6 bases). The CDR3 runs 15 residues. CDR1 and CDR2 from the germline V gene are MNHEY and SVGEGT.

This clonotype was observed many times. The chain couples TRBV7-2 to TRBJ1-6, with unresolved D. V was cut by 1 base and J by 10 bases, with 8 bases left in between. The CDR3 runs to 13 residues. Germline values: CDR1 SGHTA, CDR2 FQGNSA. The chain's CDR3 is CASSLERVSPLHF. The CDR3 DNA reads TGTGCCAGCAGCTTAGAAAGGGTATCACCCCTCCACTTT.

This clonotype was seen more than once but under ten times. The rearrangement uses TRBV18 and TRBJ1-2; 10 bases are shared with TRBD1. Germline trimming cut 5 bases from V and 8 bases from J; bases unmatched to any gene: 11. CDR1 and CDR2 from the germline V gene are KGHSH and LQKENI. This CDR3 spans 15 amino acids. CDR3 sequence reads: CASSAPSGTGEGYTF. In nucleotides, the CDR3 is TGTGCCAGCTCAGCCCCCTCCGGGACAGGGGAGGGCTACACCTTC.

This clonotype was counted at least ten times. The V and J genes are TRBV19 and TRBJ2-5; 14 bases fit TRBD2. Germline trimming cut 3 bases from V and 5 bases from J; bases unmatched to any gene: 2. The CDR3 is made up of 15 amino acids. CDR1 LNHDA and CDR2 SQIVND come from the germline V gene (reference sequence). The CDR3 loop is CASSMGLAGAETQYF. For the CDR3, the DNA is TGTGCCAGTAGTATGGGACTAGCGGGAGCGGAGACCCAGTACTTC.

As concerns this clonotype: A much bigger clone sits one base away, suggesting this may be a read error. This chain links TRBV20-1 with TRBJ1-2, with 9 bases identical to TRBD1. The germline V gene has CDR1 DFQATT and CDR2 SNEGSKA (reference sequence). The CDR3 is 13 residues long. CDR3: CSADRGNDYAYTF. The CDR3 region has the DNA TGCAGTGCTGACAGGGGGAATGACTATGCCTACACCTTC.

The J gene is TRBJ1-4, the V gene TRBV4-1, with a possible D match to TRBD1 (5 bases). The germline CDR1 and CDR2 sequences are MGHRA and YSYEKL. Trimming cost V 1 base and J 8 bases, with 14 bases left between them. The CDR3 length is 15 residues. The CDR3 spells CASSQVLGDYEKLFF. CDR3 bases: TGCGCCAGCAGCCAAGTACTAGGGGACTACGAAAAACTGTTTTTT.

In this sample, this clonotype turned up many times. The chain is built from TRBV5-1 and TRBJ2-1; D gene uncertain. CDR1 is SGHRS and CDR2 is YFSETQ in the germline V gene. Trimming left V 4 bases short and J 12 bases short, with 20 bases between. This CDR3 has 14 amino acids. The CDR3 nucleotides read TGCGCCAGCAGCACGGACGGGCCCACGGTTGGGCAGTTCTTC. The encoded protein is CASSTDGPTVGQFF. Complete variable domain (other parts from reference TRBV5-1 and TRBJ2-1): KAGVTQTPRYLIKTRGQQVTLSCSPISGHRSVSWYQQTPGQGLQFLFEYFSETQRNKGNFPGRFSGRQFSNSRSEMNVSTLELGDSALYLCASSTDGPTVGQFFGPGTRLTVL.

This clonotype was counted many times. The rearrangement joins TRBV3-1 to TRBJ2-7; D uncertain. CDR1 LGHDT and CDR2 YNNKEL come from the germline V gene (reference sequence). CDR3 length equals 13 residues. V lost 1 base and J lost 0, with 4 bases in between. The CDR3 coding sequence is TGTGCCAGCAGCCAAGTTAACTCCTACGAGCAGTACTTC. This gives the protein CASSQVNSYEQYF.

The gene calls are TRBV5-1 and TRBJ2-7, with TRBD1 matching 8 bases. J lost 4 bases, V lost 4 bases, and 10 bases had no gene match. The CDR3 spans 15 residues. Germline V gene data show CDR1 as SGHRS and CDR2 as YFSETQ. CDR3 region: CASSPGQGLRYEQYF. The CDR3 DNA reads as TGCGCCAGCAGCCCTGGACAGGGACTGAGGTACGAGCAGTACTTC.

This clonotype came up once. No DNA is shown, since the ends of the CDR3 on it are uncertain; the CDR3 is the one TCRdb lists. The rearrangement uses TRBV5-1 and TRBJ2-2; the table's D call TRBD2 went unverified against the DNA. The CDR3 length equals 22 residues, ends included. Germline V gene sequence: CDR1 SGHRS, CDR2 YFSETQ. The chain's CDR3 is CASSSSGATEQYFGPGTGELFF.

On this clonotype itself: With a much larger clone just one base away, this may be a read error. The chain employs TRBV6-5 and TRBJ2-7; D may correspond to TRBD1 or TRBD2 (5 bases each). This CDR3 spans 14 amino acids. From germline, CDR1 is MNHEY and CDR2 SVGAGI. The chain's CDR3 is CASSHSAPGSEQYF. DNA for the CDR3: TGTGCCAGCAGTCACTCGGCCCCAGGGAGCGAGCAGTACTTC.

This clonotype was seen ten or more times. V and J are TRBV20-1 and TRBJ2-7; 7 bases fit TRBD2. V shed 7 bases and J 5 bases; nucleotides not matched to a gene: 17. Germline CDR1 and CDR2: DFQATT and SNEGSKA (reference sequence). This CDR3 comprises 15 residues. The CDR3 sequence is CSGEGYGGRDHEQYF. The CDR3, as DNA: TGCAGTGGAGAGGGATATGGCGGGAGAGATCACGAGCAGTACTTC.